These 23 T cell receptor beta chains came from one sample sequenced in a study of cytomegalovirus exposure and HLA in healthy donors. PCR was performed using 60 Vbeta and 13 Jbeta primers. Sequencing used immunoSEQ multiplex PCR; TCRdb keeps in-frame clones, though not all of them. The sample lists around 150,000 clones; about 88% were seen once. Source material: PBMCs. Receptors were obtained from a man aged 18 to 30 in good health and CMV-seropositive.

The chain couples TRBV9 to TRBJ2-3; 11 positions agree with TRBD2. CDR3 size: 16 residues. V trimming: 7 bases; J trimming: 0 bases; junction bases outside the gene matches: 7. Germline V gene sequence: CDR1 SGDLS, CDR2 YYNGEE. This CDR3 is CASGASGGISTDTQYF. CDR3 bases: TGTGCCAGCGGGGCTAGCGGGGGGATTAGCACAGATACGCAGTATTTT.

The DNA of the CDR3 is TGTGCCAGCAGTTCGATCCAACAGGGTTTCACAGATACGCAGTATTTT. Protein product: CASSSIQQGFTDTQYF. The J gene is TRBJ2-3, the V gene TRBV27, with D perhaps matching TRBD1 (6 bases). The V end lost 4 bases, the J end lost 2 bases, and 16 bases lay between the germline ends. Germline lookup yields CDR1 MNHEY and CDR2 SMNVEV (reference sequence). This CDR3 region has 16 residues.

The chain has TRBV19 and TRBJ1-1; possibly TRBD1 for D (6 bases). The CDR3 runs to 13 residues. Per germline, CDR1 LNHDA and CDR2 SQIVND (reference sequence). Trimming took 10 bases from V and 0 from J, leaving 12 bases between them. The CDR3 spells CATFDRLNTEAFF. For the CDR3, the DNA is TGTGCCACCTTCGACAGGTTGAACACTGAAGCTTTCTTT.

The chain carries TRBV25-1 and TRBJ1-1; D perhaps matches TRBD1 (5 bases). Germline CDR1 MGHDK, CDR2 SYGVNS. CDR3 length: 15 residues. V was cut by 1 base and J by 2 bases, with 11 bases left in between. CDR3 protein: CASSEWGVGNTEAFF. The CDR3 DNA reads TGTGCCAGCAGTGAATGGGGGGTAGGTAACACTGAAGCTTTCTTT.

This clone occurred a few times. The genes are TRBV2 and TRBJ1-4; 9 bases align to TRBD1. The CDR3 contains 14 residues. CDR1 and CDR2 (germline): SNHLY, FYNNEI. Trimming cost V 6 bases and J 6 bases; bases outside gene matches: 5. CDR3 in amino acids: CASRSRTGDEKLFF. DNA for the CDR3: TGTGCCAGCAGGTCAAGGACAGGGGATGAAAAACTGTTTTTT. Drawing the rest from reference TRBV2 and TRBJ1-4, the complete variable domain is EPEVTQTPSHQVTQMGQEVILRCVPISNHLYFYWYRQILGQKVEFLVSFYNNEISEKSEIFDDQFSVERPDGSNFTLKIRSTKLEDSAMYFCASRSRTGDEKLFFGSGTQLSVL.

The chain is built from TRBV2 and TRBJ2-2; D might be TRBD2 (5 bases). V was pared by 6 bases and J by 4 bases, with 9 bases between. Per the germline V gene, CDR1 is SNHLY and CDR2 is FYNNEI. This CDR3 has 13 amino acids. CDR3 DNA: TGTGCCAGCAGGGTGACTACCACCGGGGAGCTGTTTTTT. Amino acid sequence: CASRVTTTGELFF.

The CDR3 region is CASSQDSTGPLGELFF. As DNA, the CDR3 is TGCGCCAGCAGCCAAGATAGCACAGGCCCCCTCGGGGAGCTGTTTTTT. V usage is TRBV4-3 and J usage is TRBJ2-2; a possible D gene is TRBD1 (5 bases). Trimming removed 0 bases from V and 7 bases from J, with 15 bases in between. Germline V gene lookup returns CDR1 LGHNA and CDR2 YSLEER. This CDR3 is 16 amino acids long.

The table lists this clone with a few counts. The chain joins TRBV10-2 to TRBJ2-2, with 10 bases aligning to TRBD2. The length of the CDR3 is 15 residues. CDR1 WSHSY and CDR2 SAAADI come from the germline V gene. V was clipped by 4 bases and J by 2 bases; unmatched bases: 1. CDR3 bases: TGCGCCAGCAGTGGACTAGCGGGTAACACCGGGGAGCTGTTTTTT. Translating it yields CASSGLAGNTGELFF.

The CDR3 here is CASGDNNEKLFF. The CDR3 nucleotides read TGTGCCAGCGGGGACAATAATGAAAAACTGTTTTTT. The chain carries TRBV2 and TRBJ1-4; TRBD1 might be the D (6 bases). The CDR3 length is 12 residues. The germline V and J ends were trimmed by 8 bases and 4 bases, with 8 bases remaining between them. The germline V gene has CDR1 SNHLY and CDR2 FYNNEI.

J is TRBJ1-6 and V is TRBV2; 7 bases match TRBD1. The CDR3 is 15 amino acids. The germline CDR1 and CDR2 sequences are SNHLY and FYNNEI. V shed 6 bases and J 9 bases; nucleotides not matched to a gene: 11. The CDR3 region is CASRIRQGSGSPLHF. The CDR3 DNA follows: TGTGCCAGCAGGATCCGACAGGGTTCGGGTTCACCCCTCCACTTT.

The chain uses TRBV19 and TRBJ1-5, with 7 bases fitting TRBD1. Germline loops: CDR1 LNHDA, CDR2 SQIVND (reference sequence). The CDR3 is 16 residues long. Germline trimming cut 5 bases from V and 3 bases from J; bases unmatched to any gene: 10. CDR3 coding DNA: TGTGCCAGTAGTCCGGACAGGTTTGTGGCCAATCAGCCCCAGCATTTT. Its protein is CASSPDRFVANQPQHF.

V and J are TRBV7-8 and TRBJ2-6, with D possibly matching TRBD1 (6 bases). Germline CDR1 reads SGHVS; CDR2 reads FQNEAQ. The CDR3 loop spans 19 amino acids. Between the trimmed V and J ends, which lost 7 bases and 4 bases, there was a span of 26 bases. The CDR3 DNA reads TGTGCCAGCACTTCAATTCTCTCAAACTCAGGGGCCGGGGCCAACGTCCTGACTTTC. Encoded protein: CASTSILSNSGAGANVLTF. Complete variable domain (other parts from reference TRBV7-8 and TRBJ2-6): GAGVSQSPRYKVAKRGQDVALRCDPISGHVSLFWYQQALGQGPEFLTYFQNEAQLDKSGLPSDRFFAERPEGSVSTLKIQRTQQEDSAVYLCASTSILSNSGAGANVLTFGAGSRLTVL.

V and J are TRBV6-5 and TRBJ2-3; 10 positions match TRBD2. CDR1 is MNHEY, CDR2 SVGAGI, per germline. The V segment lost 4 bases and the J segment 1 base; nucleotides outside the gene matches: 2. This CDR3 has 15 residues. CDR3 DNA sequence: TGTGCCAGCAGTTCTCTAGCGGGGGGCACAGATACGCAGTATTTT. This translates into CASSSLAGGTDTQYF.

The chain recombines TRBV7-2 with TRBJ1-6, with a weak D call TRBD1 (5 bases). V dropped 3 bases and J dropped 2 bases, with 11 bases sitting between them. In germline, CDR1 is SGHTA, CDR2 FQGNSA. The CDR3 loop spans 16 amino acids. For the CDR3, the DNA is TGTGCCAGCAGCTTGGTCGCAGGGCCCTATAATTCACCCCTCCACTTT. It specifies CASSLVAGPYNSPLHF.

Turning to this clone: One end of the junction is discordant with germline, which a read error may explain. This chain links TRBV2 with TRBJ2-6, with a possible D match to TRBD1 (5 bases). CDR1 and CDR2 (germline): SNHLY, FYNNEI. The CDR3 has 19 residues. The CDR3 spells CASSPIIRRAVSGANGLTF. CDR3 nucleotides: TGTGCCAGCAGTCCAATTATTCGACGGGCAGTCTCTGGGGCCAACGGCCTGACTTTC.

The chain combines TRBV7-2 with TRBJ2-1; TRBD2 aligns across 9 bases. The CDR3 has 21 residues. The V segment lost 0 bases and the J segment 0 bases; nucleotides outside the gene matches: 15. Germline loops: CDR1 SGHTA, CDR2 FQGNSA. CDR3 coding DNA: TGTGCCAGCAGCTTAGCCCCCGGGGCTAGCGGGGCTACTAACTCCTACAATGAGCAGTTCTTC. Residues: CASSLAPGASGATNSYNEQFF.

V is TRBV14 and J is TRBJ1-3, with D hard to call. This CDR3 region has 14 residues. CDR1 is SGHDN and CDR2 is FVKESK in the germline V gene. V was cut by 0 bases and J by 2 bases, with 5 bases left in between. CDR3 loop: CASSQDRPGNTIYF. In DNA form, the CDR3 reads TGTGCCAGCAGCCAAGATCGTCCTGGAAACACCATATATTTT.

The genes are TRBV7-9 and TRBJ2-4; TRBD2 matches 7 bases. V shed 7 bases and J 1 base; nucleotides not matched to a gene: 4. CDR1 is SEHNR and CDR2 is FQNEAQ in the germline V gene (reference sequence). The CDR3 sequence is 14 residues long. The CDR3 nucleotides read TGTGCCAGCACCCTGGGGGGGGCCAAAAACATTCAGTACTTC. It translates to CASTLGGAKNIQYF.

V and J are TRBV7-7 and TRBJ1-3; D remains ambiguous. The CDR3 covers 14 residues. The V gene lost 5 bases and the J gene lost 3 bases, with 11 bases spanning the gap. Germline V lookup: CDR1 SSHAT, CDR2 FNYEAQ (reference sequence). CDR3 residues: CASSPGTSGNTIYF. For the CDR3, the DNA is TGTGCCAGCAGCCCTGGTACAAGTGGAAACACCATATATTTT.

This clone was seen only once. A read error may account for a junction end that differs from germline. Distinct nucleotide sequences in the sample also encode this CDR3. This chain joins TRBV29-1 and TRBJ1-6; D is uncertain. The CDR3 totals 13 residues. The V gene's germline CDR1 is SQVTM and CDR2 ANQGSEA. The CDR3 nucleotides are TGCAGCGTTTTGGCCAACTATAATTCGCCCCTCCACTTT. Translated: CSVLANYNSPLHF.

This chain links TRBV5-6 with TRBJ1-2; possibly TRBD1 for D (5 bases). The CDR3 has 18 residues. The germline CDR1 and CDR2 sequences are SGHDT and YYEEEE. The V and J ends lost 1 base and 0 bases respectively, with 19 bases between them. The CDR3: CASSLRGGAIQANYGYTF. DNA for the CDR3: TGTGCCAGCAGCTTGCGCGGAGGGGCCATTCAAGCTAACTATGGCTACACCTTC.

The chain joins TRBV11-3 to TRBJ1-2; D perhaps matches TRBD1 (6 bases). The CDR3 runs 14 residues. V lost 1 base and J 0 bases, leaving 6 bases between the germline ends. Germline values: CDR1 SGHNT, CDR2 YENEEA. This chain's CDR3 is CASSLGTANYGYTF. The DNA of the CDR3 is TGTGCCAGCAGCTTAGGGACAGCTAACTATGGCTACACCTTC.

This chain uses TRBV5-8 with TRBJ1-2, with D perhaps matching TRBD1 (6 bases). CDR3 length: 13 amino acids. Trimming shortened V by 1 base and J by 8 bases, and 12 bases separated the two germline ends. Germline CDR1 and CDR2: SGHTS and YDEGEE. CDR3 sequence (DNA): TGTGCCAGCAGCTTGTTGCCAGGGGCCGGCTACACCTTC. It codes for CASSLLPGAGYTF.